Sequencing of this TCR beta chain was carried out in a study of cytomegalovirus exposure and HLA in healthy donors. V was cut by 4 bases and J by 4 bases, with 24 bases left in between. CDR1 and CDR2 from the germline V gene are SGHDT and YYEEEE. This CDR3 has 17 residues. The PCR was carried out with 60 Vbeta primers and 13 Jbeta primers. The data were produced by immunoSEQ multiplex PCR, yet TCRdb's version contains in-frame clones alone and is incomplete. In the table there are roughly 80,000 clones, 73% of which are singletons. This sequence joins TRBV5-6 and TRBJ2-7; possible D gene TRBD2, 5 bases. The TCR originated in a middle-aged woman in good health and CMV-seropositive. Sequencing was performed on PBMCs. CDR3 DNA sequence: TGTGCCAGCAGCCCCCTGGGGTCAGGACTCTCATTATACGAGCAGTACTTC. This translates into CASSPLGSGLSLYEQYF.